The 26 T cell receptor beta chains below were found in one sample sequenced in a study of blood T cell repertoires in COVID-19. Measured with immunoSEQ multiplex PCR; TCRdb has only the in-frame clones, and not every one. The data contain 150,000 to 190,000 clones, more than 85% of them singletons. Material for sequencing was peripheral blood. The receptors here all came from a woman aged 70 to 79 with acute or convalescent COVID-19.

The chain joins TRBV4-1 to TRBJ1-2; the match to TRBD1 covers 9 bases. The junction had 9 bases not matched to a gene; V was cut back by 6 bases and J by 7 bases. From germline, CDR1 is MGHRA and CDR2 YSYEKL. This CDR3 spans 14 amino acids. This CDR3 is CASRPPGQGSGYTF. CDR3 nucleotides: TGCGCCAGCAGACCGCCGGGACAGGGTTCTGGCTACACCTTC.

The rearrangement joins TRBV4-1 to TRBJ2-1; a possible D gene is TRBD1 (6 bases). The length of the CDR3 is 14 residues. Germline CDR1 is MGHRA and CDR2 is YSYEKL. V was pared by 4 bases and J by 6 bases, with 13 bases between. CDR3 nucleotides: TGCGCCAGCAGCCCAGGGTGGGGGCTCAATGAGCAGTTCTTC. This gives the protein CASSPGWGLNEQFF.

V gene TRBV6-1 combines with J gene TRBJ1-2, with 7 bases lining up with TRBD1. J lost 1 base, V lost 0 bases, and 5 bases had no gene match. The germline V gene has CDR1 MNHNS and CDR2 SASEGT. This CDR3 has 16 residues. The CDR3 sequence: CASSEALTGFNYGYTF. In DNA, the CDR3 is TGTGCCAGCAGTGAAGCGCTGACAGGGTTTAACTATGGCTACACCTTC.

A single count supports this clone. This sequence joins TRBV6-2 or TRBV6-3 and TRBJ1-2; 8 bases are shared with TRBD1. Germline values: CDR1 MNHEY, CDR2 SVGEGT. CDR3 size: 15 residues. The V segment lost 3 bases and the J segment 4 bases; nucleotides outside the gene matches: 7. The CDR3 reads CASSYYWGTGYGYTF. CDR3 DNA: TGTGCCAGCAGTTATTATTGGGGGACAGGCTATGGCTACACCTTC.

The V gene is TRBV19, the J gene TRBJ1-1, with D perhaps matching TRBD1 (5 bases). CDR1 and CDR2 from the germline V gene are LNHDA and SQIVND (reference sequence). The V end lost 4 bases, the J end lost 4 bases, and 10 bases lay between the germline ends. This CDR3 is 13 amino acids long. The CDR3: CASSSRVGTEAFF. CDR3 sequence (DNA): TGTGCCAGTAGTAGCAGGGTTGGCACTGAAGCTTTCTTT.

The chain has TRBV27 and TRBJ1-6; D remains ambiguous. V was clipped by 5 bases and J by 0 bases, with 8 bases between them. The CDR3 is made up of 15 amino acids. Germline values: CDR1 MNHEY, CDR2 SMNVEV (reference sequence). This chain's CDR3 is CASSRLSSYNSPLHF. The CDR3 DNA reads TGTGCCAGCAGTCGCCTGAGCTCCTATAATTCACCCCTCCACTTT.

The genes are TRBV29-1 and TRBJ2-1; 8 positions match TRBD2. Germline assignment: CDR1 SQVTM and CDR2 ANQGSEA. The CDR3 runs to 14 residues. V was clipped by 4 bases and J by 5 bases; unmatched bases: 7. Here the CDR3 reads CSVGLALGNNEQFF. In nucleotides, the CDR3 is TGCAGCGTTGGACTAGCGTTGGGGAACAATGAGCAGTTCTTC.

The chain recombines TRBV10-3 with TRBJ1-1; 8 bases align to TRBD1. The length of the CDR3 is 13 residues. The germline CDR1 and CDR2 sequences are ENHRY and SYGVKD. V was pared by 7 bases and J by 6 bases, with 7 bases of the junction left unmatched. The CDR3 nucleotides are TGTGCCATCACTATGACAGGGGTATCTGAAGCTTTCTTT. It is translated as CAITMTGVSEAFF.

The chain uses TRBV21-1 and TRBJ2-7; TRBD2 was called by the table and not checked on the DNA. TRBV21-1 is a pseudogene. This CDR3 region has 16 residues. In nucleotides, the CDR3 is TGTGCCAGCACCCACGGAGGACCGCGGGTAAACTACGAGCAGTACGTC. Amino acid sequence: CASTHGGPRVNYEQYV.

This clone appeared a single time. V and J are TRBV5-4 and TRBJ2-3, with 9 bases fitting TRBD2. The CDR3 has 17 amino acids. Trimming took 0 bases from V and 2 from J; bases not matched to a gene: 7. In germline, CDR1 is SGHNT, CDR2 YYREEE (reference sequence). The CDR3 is CASSLAILAGPTDTQYF. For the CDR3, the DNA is TGTGCCAGCAGCTTGGCGATACTAGCGGGTCCCACAGATACGCAGTATTTT.

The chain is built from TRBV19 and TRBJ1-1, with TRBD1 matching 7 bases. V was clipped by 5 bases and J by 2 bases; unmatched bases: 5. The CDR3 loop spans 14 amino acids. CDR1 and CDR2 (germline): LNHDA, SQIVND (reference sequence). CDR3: CASSYRGSNTEAFF. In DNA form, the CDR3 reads TGTGCCAGTAGTTACAGGGGAAGCAACACTGAAGCTTTCTTT.

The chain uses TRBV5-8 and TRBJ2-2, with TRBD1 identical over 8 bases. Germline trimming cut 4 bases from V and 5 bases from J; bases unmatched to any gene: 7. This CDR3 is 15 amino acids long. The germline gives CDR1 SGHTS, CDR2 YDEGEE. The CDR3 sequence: CASSLRTGKTGELFF. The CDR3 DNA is TGTGCCAGCAGCCTGCGGACAGGGAAAACCGGGGAGCTGTTTTTT. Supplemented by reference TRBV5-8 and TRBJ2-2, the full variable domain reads EAGVTQSPTHLIKTRGQQATLRCSPISGHTSVYWYQQALGLGLQFLLWYDEGEERNRGNFPPRFSGRQFPNYSSELNVNALELEDSALYLCASSLRTGKTGELFFGEGSRLTVL.

For the CDR3, the DNA is TGCGCCAGCAGTCCATGGCGGACATCGAAGACTAGCCCTGAGCAGTTCTTC. This translates into CASSPWRTSKTSPEQFF. The chain carries TRBV5-1 and TRBJ2-1, with 7 nucleotides matching TRBD2. V shed 5 bases, J shed 9 bases, and the junction held 20 bases outside the gene matches. The germline V gene has CDR1 SGHRS and CDR2 YFSETQ. The CDR3 consists of 17 residues.

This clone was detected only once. The CDR3 reads CASSMRGTGELFF. The CDR3 DNA is TGTGCCAGTAGTATGAGAGGAACCGGGGAGCTGTTTTTT. The chain has TRBV19 and TRBJ2-2; D is undetermined. Trimming removed 3 bases from V and 5 bases from J, with 7 bases in between. The CDR3 has 13 amino acids. In germline, CDR1 is LNHDA, CDR2 SQIVND (reference sequence). Together with reference TRBV19 and TRBJ2-2, the CDR3 gives the full variable domain: DGGITQSPKYLFRKEGQNVTLSCEQNLNHDAMYWYRQDPGQGLRLIYYSQIVNDFQKGDIAEGYSVSREKKESFPLTVTSAQKNPTAFYLCASSMRGTGELFFGEGSRLTVL.

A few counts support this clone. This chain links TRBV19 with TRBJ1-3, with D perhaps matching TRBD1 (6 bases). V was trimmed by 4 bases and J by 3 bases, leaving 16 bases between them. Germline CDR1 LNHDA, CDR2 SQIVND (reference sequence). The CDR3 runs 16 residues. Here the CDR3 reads CASSNWGGEIGNTIYF. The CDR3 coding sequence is TGTGCCAGTAGTAATTGGGGGGGCGAAATTGGAAACACCATATATTTT.

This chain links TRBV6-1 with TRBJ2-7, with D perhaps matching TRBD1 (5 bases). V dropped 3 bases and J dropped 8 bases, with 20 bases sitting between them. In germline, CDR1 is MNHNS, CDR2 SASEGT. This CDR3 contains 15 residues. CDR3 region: CASSERGAGLEKQYF. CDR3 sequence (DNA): TGTGCCAGCAGTGAGCGTGGGGCAGGGCTTGAGAAGCAGTACTTC.

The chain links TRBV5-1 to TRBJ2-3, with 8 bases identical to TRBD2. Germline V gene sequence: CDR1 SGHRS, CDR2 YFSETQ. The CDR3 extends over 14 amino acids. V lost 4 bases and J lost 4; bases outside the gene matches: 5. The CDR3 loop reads CASSISGVSDTQYF. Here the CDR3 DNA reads TGCGCCAGCAGCATTAGCGGGGTTTCAGATACGCAGTATTTT.

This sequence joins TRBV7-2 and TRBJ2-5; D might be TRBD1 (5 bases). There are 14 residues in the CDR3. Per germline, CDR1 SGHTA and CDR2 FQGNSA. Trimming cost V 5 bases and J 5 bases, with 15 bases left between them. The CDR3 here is CASSLMQGWETQYF. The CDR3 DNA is TGTGCCAGCAGCCTTATGCAGGGTTGGGAGACCCAGTACTTC.

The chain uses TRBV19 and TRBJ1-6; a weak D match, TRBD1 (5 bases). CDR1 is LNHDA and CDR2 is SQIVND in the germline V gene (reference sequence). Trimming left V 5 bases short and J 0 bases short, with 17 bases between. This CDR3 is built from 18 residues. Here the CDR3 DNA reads TGTGCCAGTAGTTTTACAGGATTAGGAGCCTCCTATAATTCACCCCTCCACTTT. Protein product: CASSFTGLGASYNSPLHF. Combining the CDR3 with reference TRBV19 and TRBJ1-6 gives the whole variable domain DGGITQSPKYLFRKEGQNVTLSCEQNLNHDAMYWYRQDPGQGLRLIYYSQIVNDFQKGDIAEGYSVSREKKESFPLTVTSAQKNPTAFYLCASSFTGLGASYNSPLHFGNGTRLTVT.

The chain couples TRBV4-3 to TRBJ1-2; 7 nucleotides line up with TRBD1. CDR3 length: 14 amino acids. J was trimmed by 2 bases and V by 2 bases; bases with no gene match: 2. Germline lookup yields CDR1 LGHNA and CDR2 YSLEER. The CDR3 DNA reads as TGCGCCAGCAGCCAATCAGGGGGGAACTATGGCTACACCTTC. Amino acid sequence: CASSQSGGNYGYTF.

The CDR3 sequence is CASSPNSNEKLFF. In nucleotides, the CDR3 is TGTGCCAGCAGCCCTAACAGTAATGAAAAACTGTTTTTT. The chain carries TRBV7-9 and TRBJ1-4; no clear D. There are 13 residues in the CDR3. Germline lookup yields CDR1 SEHNR and CDR2 FQNEAQ (reference sequence). V lost 5 bases and J lost 4, with 8 bases in between.

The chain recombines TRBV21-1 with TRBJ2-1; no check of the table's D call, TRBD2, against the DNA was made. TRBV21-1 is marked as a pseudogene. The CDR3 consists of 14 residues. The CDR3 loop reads CASGGGKSYNEQFF. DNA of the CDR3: TGTGCCAGCGGGGGGGGTAAGTCCTACAATGAGCAGTTCTTC.

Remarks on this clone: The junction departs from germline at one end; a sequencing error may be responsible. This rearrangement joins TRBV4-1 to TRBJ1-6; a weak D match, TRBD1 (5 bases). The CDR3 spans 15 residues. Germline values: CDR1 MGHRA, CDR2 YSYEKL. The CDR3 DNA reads TGCGCCAGCACCCAAGGGGCCACCTACAGTTCACCCCTCCACTTT. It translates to CASTQGATYSSPLHF.

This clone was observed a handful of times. The CDR3 spells CASSSQGGGYGYTF. CDR3 bases: TGTGCCAGCAGCTCCCAAGGGGGCGGCTATGGCTACACCTTC. The chain combines TRBV13 with TRBJ1-2; 7 bases map to TRBD1. V gave up 4 bases and J gave up 4 bases; unmatched junction bases: 6. Germline CDR1 is PRHDT and CDR2 is FYEKMQ (reference sequence). The CDR3 runs 14 residues.

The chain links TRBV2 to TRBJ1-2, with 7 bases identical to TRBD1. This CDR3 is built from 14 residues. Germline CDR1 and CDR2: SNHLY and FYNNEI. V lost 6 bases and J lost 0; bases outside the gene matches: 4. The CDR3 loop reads CASRRQGTNYGYTF. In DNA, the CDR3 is TGTGCCAGCAGGCGACAGGGAACTAACTATGGCTACACCTTC.

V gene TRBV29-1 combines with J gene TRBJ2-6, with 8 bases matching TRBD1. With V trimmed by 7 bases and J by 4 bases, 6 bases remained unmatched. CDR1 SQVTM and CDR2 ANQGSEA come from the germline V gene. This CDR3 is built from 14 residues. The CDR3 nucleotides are TGCAGCGCTTGGACAGGGCGAGGGGCCAACGTCCTGACTTTC. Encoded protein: CSAWTGRGANVLTF. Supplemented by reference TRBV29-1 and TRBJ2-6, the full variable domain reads SAVISQKPSRDICQRGTSLTIQCQVDSQVTMMFWYRQQPGQSLTLIATANQGSEATYESGFVIDKFPISRPNLTFSTLTVSNMSPEDSSIYLCSAWTGRGANVLTFGAGSRLTVL.